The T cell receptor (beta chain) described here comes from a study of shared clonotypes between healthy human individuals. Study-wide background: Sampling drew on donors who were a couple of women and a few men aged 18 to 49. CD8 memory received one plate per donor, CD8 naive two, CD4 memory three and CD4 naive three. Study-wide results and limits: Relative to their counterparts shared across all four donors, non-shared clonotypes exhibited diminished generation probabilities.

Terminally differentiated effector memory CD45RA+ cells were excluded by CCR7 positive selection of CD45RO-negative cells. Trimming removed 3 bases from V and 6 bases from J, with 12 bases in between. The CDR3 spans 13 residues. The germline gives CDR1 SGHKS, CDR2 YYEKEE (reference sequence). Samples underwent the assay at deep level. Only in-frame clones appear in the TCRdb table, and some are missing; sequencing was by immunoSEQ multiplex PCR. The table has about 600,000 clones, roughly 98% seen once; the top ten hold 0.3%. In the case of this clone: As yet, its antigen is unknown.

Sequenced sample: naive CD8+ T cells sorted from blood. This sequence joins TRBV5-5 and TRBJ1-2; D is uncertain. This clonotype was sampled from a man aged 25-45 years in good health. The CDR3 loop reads CASSSPDPDGYTF. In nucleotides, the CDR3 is TGTGCCAGCAGCTCACCCGACCCCGATGGCTACACCTTC.